This T cell receptor (beta chain) was sequenced during a study of shared T cell receptors in the human thymus (dated by TCRdb to the early 2020s). Looking at the study overall: The study examined how the human thymus generates shared, self-reactive T-cell receptor alpha chains.

Library creation used the immunoSEQ multiplex PCR assay. TCRdb re-hosts the immuneACCESS table, in-frame sequences only. Its copies lack some clones; in the studies checked, an unresolved V gene accounts for under half of them, and the cause for the rest is not known. This sample has roughly 700,000 clones in its table, and roughly 88% of those were observed once. The ten most abundant clones make up 0.0095% to 0.012% of the sample. On this clone: Its antigen is not yet known. The record has no base qualities; no much larger clone is one base away.

Between the V and J ends, shortened by 5 bases and 4 bases respectively, the junction contains 9 bases. The CDR3 holds 13 amino acids from the cysteine to the phenylalanine. Of the read, only the CDR3 DNA is kept; its 39 bases are in frame from base 1. The germline V gene supplies CDR1 SGHDN and CDR2 FVKESK. In addition, the sample was reused for a study of human thymus T cells. Looking at the second paper: Immunologically healthy infants undergoing open corrective cardiac surgery for congenital heart defects in Finland were used as donors. The thymus tissue came from surgical resects taken out during corrective cardiac surgery. Both the thymic and the peripheral blood repertoires appeared to show biased V and J gene segment usage. The related research found that thymic TCR repertoires overlapped highly between unrelated individuals. The study characterized TCR alpha and beta repertoires from roughly eight infant thymus samples and a few related peripheral blood samples. Donor ages ranged from roughly 6 to 250 days, and the cohort comprised over five male and two female infants. Thymocytes were released mechanically from tissue and stored at -70 °C as pellets of about 10-34 million cells. Genomic DNA was extracted from frozen cell pellets with a QIAsymphony instrument. The immunoSEQ multiplex PCR assay was used to amplify the TCRB and TCRAD loci from a standardized amount of quality-controlled genomic DNA. The amplicons covered the V(D)J region and were long enough to include the CDR3 and to identify the V and J genes. The amplicons were sequenced on an Illumina platform via the commercial immunoSEQ service. Primer bias and sequencing errors were corrected as previously described, and TCRAD and TCRB definitions were based on the IMGT database. Repertoires were analysed with immunoSEQ Analyzer 3.0 and VDJTools, covering basic statistics, V/J segment usage, diversity estimates, rarefaction and pairwise overlap. Chao1, ChaoE, Efron-Thisted, Shannon and inverse Simpson indices were used to estimate diversity, which was also estimated on datasets down-sampled to the smallest sample. Repertoire overlap used strict matching of CDR3 nucleotide sequence, V gene and J gene, with Jaccard-based multidimensional scaling clustering. Thymus samples yielded on average approximately 840,000 unique TCRB clonotypes, compared with some 89,000 from blood samples.

The sequence was collected from a boy under two years old with a congenital heart defect. Donor details come from another sample of the same person, matched by shared clones. Source material: thymocytes. Recombination joined TRBV14 with TRBJ1-5; the best D guess is TRBD1, with 6 bases matching. The DNA is TGTGCCAGCAGCACCGGACAGAATCAGCCCCAGCATTTT. Its protein product is CASSTGQNQPQHF. The full variable domain, completed from the reference TRBV14 and TRBJ1-5 proteins outside the CDR3, reads EAGVTQFPSHSVIEKGQTVTLRCDPISGHDNLYWYRRVMGKEIKFLLHFVKESKQDESGMPNNRFLAERTGGTYSTLKVQPAELEDSGVYFCASSTGQNQPQHFGDGTRLSIL.